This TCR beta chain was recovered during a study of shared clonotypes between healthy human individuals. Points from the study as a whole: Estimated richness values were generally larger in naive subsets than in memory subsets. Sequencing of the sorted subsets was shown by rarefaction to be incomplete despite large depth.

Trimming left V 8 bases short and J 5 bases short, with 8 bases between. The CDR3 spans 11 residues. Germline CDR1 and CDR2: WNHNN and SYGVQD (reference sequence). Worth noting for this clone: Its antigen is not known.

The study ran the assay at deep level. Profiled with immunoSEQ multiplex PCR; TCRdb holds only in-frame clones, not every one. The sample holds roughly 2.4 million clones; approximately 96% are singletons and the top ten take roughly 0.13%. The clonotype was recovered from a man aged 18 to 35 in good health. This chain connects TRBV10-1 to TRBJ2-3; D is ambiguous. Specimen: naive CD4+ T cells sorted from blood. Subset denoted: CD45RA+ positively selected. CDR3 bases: TGCGCCAGCCCGAAGAAAGATACGCAGTATTTT. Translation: CASPKKDTQYF.